The 9 T cell receptor beta chains reported below all come from one sample, sequenced in a study of T-cell reconstitution after alpha-beta-depleted transplantation in children. Construction of the TCRbeta library involved unique molecular identifiers. TCRdb re-derived calls from the PCR reads in MiXCR, one entry per CDR3 protein. The table lists hundreds of thousands of distinct CDR3 sequences, 10% to 13% of them singletons, with around 2% in the top ten. Source: PBMCs, taken before TCRalphabeta/CD19-depleted stem cell transplant. These receptors were obtained from a child under 10 years old with inherited bone marrow failure, due to receive a stem cell transplant.

This clonotype was seen more than once but under ten times. The chain recombines TRBV7-9 with TRBJ2-2; D may be TRBD1 or TRBD2 (5 bases each). V lost 4 bases, J lost 2 bases, and 17 bases lay in between. There are 17 residues in the CDR3. In germline, CDR1 is SEHNR, CDR2 FQNEAQ (reference sequence). The CDR3 sequence: CASSSIGLGVNTGELFF. The CDR3 nucleotides are TGTGCCAGCAGCTCGATCGGACTGGGGGTCAACACCGGGGAGCTGTTTTTT.

This clonotype was counted at least ten times. The chain joins TRBV6-2 or TRBV6-3 to TRBJ1-1; 7 bases are a match to TRBD1. Germline CDR1 MNHEY, CDR2 SVGEGT. The CDR3 loop spans 17 amino acids. The junction had 13 bases not matched to a gene; V was cut back by 2 bases and J by 4 bases. CDR3 sequence (DNA): TGTGCCAGCAGTTACCCCCTATGGACAGGCCAGCTCACTGAAGCTTTCTTT. Encoded protein: CASSYPLWTGQLTEAFF.

This chain uses TRBV28 with TRBJ2-7, with D hard to call. V gave up 3 bases and J gave up 3 bases, with 15 bases separating them. This CDR3 comprises 15 residues. Germline V gives CDR1 MDHEN, CDR2 SYDVKM. The CDR3 region is CASSFSTGTYYEQYF. The CDR3 nucleotides are TGTGCCAGCAGTTTTTCGACTGGTACATACTACGAGCAGTACTTC.

This clonotype was recorded at least ten times. V is TRBV27 and J is TRBJ1-1; D gene unclear. The germline V gene encodes CDR1 MNHEY and CDR2 SMNVEV (reference sequence). This CDR3 comprises 13 residues. V lost 5 bases and J 0 bases, leaving 7 bases between the germline ends. The CDR3 DNA reads as TGTGCCAGCAGTGTGTCATTGAACACTGAAGCTTTCTTT. The encoded protein is CASSVSLNTEAFF.

The V gene is TRBV6-2 or TRBV6-3, the J gene TRBJ2-5, with D unresolved. This CDR3 has 14 amino acids. Deletions cut 6 bases from V and 2 bases from J, with 13 bases between. Germline assignment: CDR1 MNHEY and CDR2 SVGEGT. The CDR3 nucleotides read TGTGCCAGCAGAACGACCCGATTGCAAGAGACCCAGTACTTC. Amino acids: CASRTTRLQETQYF.

This chain uses TRBV3-1 with TRBJ1-6; possibly TRBD1 for D (5 bases). Germline loops: CDR1 LGHDT, CDR2 YNNKEL (reference sequence). Trimming removed 9 bases at V and 8 bases at J, with 14 bases between. CDR3 size: 13 residues. CDR3 loop: CASVGRNYSPLHF. CDR3 nucleotide sequence: TGTGCCAGTGTGGGACGGAACTATTCACCCCTCCACTTT.

This clonotype was observed at least ten times. This chain joins TRBV30 and TRBJ2-5; D is perhaps TRBD2 (5 bases). V was trimmed by 4 bases and J by 4 bases, leaving 7 bases between them. The CDR3 runs to 11 residues. The germline V gene has CDR1 GTSNPN and CDR2 SVGIG (reference sequence). The CDR3 protein is CAWTGGETQYF. CDR3 bases: TGTGCCTGGACAGGAGGAGAGACCCAGTACTTC.

This clonotype was detected many times. The chain carries TRBV6-2 or TRBV6-3 and TRBJ2-3, with D uncertain. Germline V gives CDR1 MNHEY, CDR2 SVGEGT. V lost 6 bases and J 1 base, leaving 11 bases between the germline ends. CDR3 length: 14 residues. The CDR3 is CASSRALGTDTQYF. The CDR3, as DNA: TGTGCCAGCAGCCGGGCGCTTGGCACAGATACGCAGTATTTT.

This clonotype was detected ten times or more. The chain couples TRBV5-5 to TRBJ1-5; no reliable D call. CDR1 and CDR2 from the germline V gene are SGHKS and YYEKEE (reference sequence). Trimming pared 0 bases from V and 8 bases from J, leaving 9 bases between. The CDR3 consists of 13 residues. Written as DNA, the CDR3 is TGTGCCAGCAGCTTGGCAAGGCCTGAGCCCCAGCATTTT. It specifies CASSLARPEPQHF.